These T cell receptor beta chains were read from a single sample in a study of blood T cells in healthy people across ages. A single record per CDR3 protein comes from TCRdb applying MiXCR to the 5' RACE reads. This repertoire shows about 780,000 distinct CDR3 sequences, approximately 24% found once; its top ten account for around 3%. The data were also submitted as part of a second study, on T cells of mothers and their children.

The sequencing sample was made of blood. These receptors were collected from a boy younger than 18 in good health. Each CDR3 is given with its conserved first and last residue. Fields, in order: CDR3 protein, CDR3 DNA, J gene, V gene, clone size, CDR3 length, D gene. The D gene is left open where the match is weak. Size tells how often a clone was seen (once, few, many) or the class of an expanded clone, and some rows leave it out.

CDR3: CASSLGATGSLYEQYF
DNA: TGTGCCAGCAGCCTCGGTGCTACAGGGAGCCTCTACGAGCAGTACTTC
J: TRBJ2-7
V: TRBV6-6
size: .
length: 16
D: .

CDR3: CVGGTEYYGYTF
DNA: TGCGTCGGAGGCACGGAGTACTATGGCTACACCTTC
J: TRBJ1-2
V: TRBV20-1
size: .
length: 12
D: .

CDR3: CASSLEAGLLETQYF
DNA: TGTGCCAGCAGCTTAGAAGCAGGGTTGTTAGAGACCCAGTACTTC
J: TRBJ2-5
V: TRBV7-9
size: few
length: 15
D: .

CDR3: CASSGTYGYEQYF
DNA: TGTGCCAGCAGCGGGACGTACGGTTACGAGCAGTACTTC
J: TRBJ2-7
V: TRBV25-1
size: .
length: 13
D: .

CDR3: CASSPRVWQGAHEQYF
DNA: TGTGCCAGCAGCCCTAGGGTCTGGCAGGGTGCCCACGAGCAGTACTTC
J: TRBJ2-7
V: TRBV11-2
size: .
length: 16
D: .

CDR3: CASSLGQGSSYEQYF
DNA: TGTGCCAGCAGTTTGGGACAGGGGAGCTCCTACGAGCAGTACTTC
J: TRBJ2-7
V: TRBV5-1
size: many
length: 15
D: TRBD1

CDR3: CASSLAWQGGMDEQFF
DNA: TGTGCCAGCAGCTTAGCGTGGCAGGGGGGGATGGATGAGCAGTTCTTC
J: TRBJ2-1
V: TRBV7-6
size: .
length: 16
D: .

CDR3: CASSWDVYEQYF
DNA: TGTGCCAGCAGCTGGGACGTCTACGAGCAGTACTTC
J: TRBJ2-7
V: TRBV28
size: .
length: 12
D: .

CDR3: CASSLYRVREQYF
DNA: TGTGCCAGCAGCTTATACAGGGTGAGAGAGCAGTACTTC
J: TRBJ2-5
V: TRBV7-9
size: .
length: 13
D: .

CDR3: CSARDLGRGNNEQFF
DNA: TGCAGTGCTAGAGATTTAGGGCGGGGGAATAATGAGCAGTTCTTC
J: TRBJ2-1
V: TRBV20-1
size: .
length: 15
D: TRBD2

CDR3: CASTGYVNEQFF
DNA: TGCGCCAGCACCGGGTATGTTAATGAGCAGTTCTTC
J: TRBJ2-1
V: TRBV5-1
size: .
length: 12
D: .

CDR3: CASGPLQGGVQYF
DNA: TGTGCCAGCGGACCACTACAGGGAGGGGTGCAGTACTTC
J: TRBJ2-7
V: TRBV27
size: few
length: 13
D: .

CDR3: CSVEDGGSLIEAFF
DNA: TGCAGCGTTGAAGACGGCGGGTCCCTAATAGAAGCTTTCTTT
J: TRBJ1-1
V: TRBV29-1
size: few
length: 14
D: .

CDR3: CSATGSGANVLTF
DNA: TGCAGTGCCACAGGGTCTGGGGCCAACGTCCTGACTTTC
J: TRBJ2-6
V: TRBV20-1
size: few
length: 13
D: .

CDR3: CASSPGPDRNTEAFF
DNA: TGTGCCAGCTCACCAGGCCCGGATCGGAACACTGAAGCTTTCTTT
J: TRBJ1-1
V: TRBV18
size: few
length: 15
D: .

CDR3: CSVGLASRGELFF
DNA: TGCAGCGTTGGATTGGCCTCTCGTGGAGAACTGTTTTTT
J: TRBJ1-4
V: TRBV29-1
size: many
length: 13
D: .

CDR3: CASGLAGPFTDTQYF
DNA: TGTGCCAGCGGTCTAGCGGGGCCCTTCACAGATACGCAGTATTTT
J: TRBJ2-3
V: TRBV12-3/TRBV12-4
size: .
length: 15
D: TRBD2

CDR3: CASSSITGKYDNEQFF
DNA: TGTGCCAGCAGTAGCATAACAGGGAAGTACGACAATGAGCAGTTCTTC
J: TRBJ2-1
V: TRBV6-2/TRBV6-3
size: .
length: 16
D: .

CDR3: CASSVDGTGVGNTIYF
DNA: TGTGCCAGCAGTGTAGACGGGACAGGGGTTGGAAACACCATATATTTT
J: TRBJ1-3
V: TRBV12-3/TRBV12-4
size: .
length: 16
D: TRBD1

CDR3: CASSVGFTDTQYF
DNA: TGTGCCAGCAGCGTAGGGTTCACAGATACGCAGTATTTT
J: TRBJ2-3
V: TRBV9
size: .
length: 13
D: .